Below are 23 T cell receptor beta chains sequenced from a single sample in a study of T cell responses to AZD1222 COVID-19 vaccine. Sequenced by immunoSEQ multiplex PCR; TCRdb stores in-frame clones only, minus some. The data hold about 150,000 clones, with approximately 95% observed a single time. Sequencing used peripheral blood, obtained 28 days after the second AZD1222 dose. The receptors derive from an adult who received the AZD1222 COVID-19 vaccine.

This chain uses TRBV7-9 with TRBJ1-5; no reliable D call. V was clipped by 2 bases and J by 5 bases, with 10 bases between them. This CDR3 is 14 amino acids long. The germline V gene encodes CDR1 SEHNR and CDR2 FQNEAQ (reference sequence). The CDR3 is CASSLSGPDQPQHF. The CDR3 DNA reads TGTGCCAGCAGCTTATCGGGTCCCGATCAGCCCCAGCATTTT.

The chain has TRBV5-8 and TRBJ1-2; D may be TRBD1 (6 bases). Germline values: CDR1 SGHTS, CDR2 YDEGEE. V was trimmed by 4 bases and J by 1 base, leaving 17 bases between them. CDR3 length: 16 amino acids. The DNA of the CDR3 is TGTGCCAGCAGCCTCGCCTCCGGGACACTTAACTATGGCTACACCTTC. It codes for CASSLASGTLNYGYTF.

This clone has more than one count but fewer than ten. Here the CDR3 reads CASSSAALRDNYGYTF. The DNA for the CDR3 is TGTGCCAGCAGTTCGGCCGCCCTACGGGACAACTATGGCTACACCTTC. The chain joins TRBV28 to TRBJ1-2; D may be TRBD1 (5 bases). CDR1 is MDHEN and CDR2 is SYDVKM in the germline V gene. Trimming stripped 4 bases from V and 2 bases from J, with 17 bases between. This CDR3 has 16 residues.

The chain employs TRBV27 and TRBJ1-2, with no clear D. The ends were cut back, 2 bases at V and 0 bases at J, with 10 bases in the middle. Germline V gives CDR1 MNHEY, CDR2 SMNVEV (reference sequence). CDR3 length: 15 residues. In DNA, the CDR3 is TGTGCCAGCAGTTTAACCGGCCCAGCTAACTATGGCTACACCTTC. Translating it yields CASSLTGPANYGYTF.

This chain joins TRBV3-1 (or the pseudogene TRBV3-2) and TRBJ1-4; no firm D call. This CDR3 comprises 13 residues. V lost 6 bases and J 3 bases, leaving 8 bases between the germline ends. CDR1 is LGHDT, CDR2 YNNKEL, per germline (reference sequence). This CDR3 reads CASRGFANEKLFF. In DNA form, the CDR3 reads TGTGCCAGCAGGGGTTTCGCTAATGAAAAACTGTTTTTT.

This clone was seen a single time. The chain combines TRBV9 with TRBJ1-1, with D perhaps matching TRBD1 (5 bases). V gave up 2 bases and J gave up 7 bases, with 18 bases separating them. In germline, CDR1 is SGDLS, CDR2 YYNGEE. This CDR3 spans 15 amino acids. The CDR3 DNA reads as TGTGCCAGCAGCGTTACTTCAGGGAATCCGGGTGAAGCTTTCTTT. This sequence encodes CASSVTSGNPGEAFF.

V usage is TRBV12-3 or TRBV12-4 and J usage is TRBJ1-5; D is uncertain. V lost 5 bases and J lost 2, with 7 bases in between. This CDR3 comprises 13 residues. CDR3 sequence reads: CASSPLRNQPQHF. As DNA, the CDR3 is TGTGCCAGCAGTCCCCTCCGCAATCAGCCCCAGCATTTT.

The chain combines TRBV2 with TRBJ2-7; tentatively, D is TRBD1 (5 bases). Germline V gene lookup returns CDR1 SNHLY and CDR2 FYNNEI. The germline V and J ends were trimmed by 6 bases and 2 bases, with 11 bases remaining between them. The CDR3 has 13 residues. The chain's CDR3 is CASSHDSPYEQYF. CDR3 bases: TGTGCCAGCAGCCACGACAGTCCCTACGAGCAGTACTTC.

The rearrangement links TRBV5-5 to TRBJ1-1; D is uncertain. Trimming took off 1 base at V and 1 base at J, with 8 bases between the two ends. Looked up from germline, CDR1 is SGHKS and CDR2 is YYEKEE (reference sequence). The CDR3 sequence is 14 residues long. The CDR3 reads CASSLFAENTEAFF. The CDR3 bases are TGTGCCAGCAGCTTGTTTGCGGAGAACACTGAAGCTTTCTTT.

This rearrangement joins TRBV9 to TRBJ1-1; a possible D gene is TRBD1 (5 bases). CDR1 SGDLS and CDR2 YYNGEE come from the germline V gene. This CDR3 comprises 14 residues. The ends were cut back, 0 bases at V and 6 bases at J, with 12 bases in the middle. CDR3 DNA sequence: TGTGCCAGCAGCGTAGGCAGGGTTGGCCCTGAAGCTTTCTTT. Protein sequence: CASSVGRVGPEAFF.

The chain recombines TRBV5-4 with TRBJ1-4; 9 bases align to TRBD1. CDR3 length: 16 amino acids. V shed 4 bases, J shed 7 bases, and the junction held 11 bases outside the gene matches. Looked up from germline, CDR1 is SGHNT and CDR2 is YYREEE (reference sequence). The CDR3 loop is CASSHTLDRGGEKLFF. CDR3 sequence (DNA): TGTGCCAGCAGCCACACCCTGGACAGGGGTGGTGAAAAACTGTTTTTT. The full variable domain, completed using reference TRBV5-4 and TRBJ1-4, is ETGVTQSPTHLIKTRGQQVTLRCSSQSGHNTVSWYQQALGQGPQFIFQYYREEENGRGNFPPRFSGLQFPNYSSELNVNALELDDSALYLCASSHTLDRGGEKLFFGSGTQLSVL.

The genes are TRBV7-9 and TRBJ2-5; the D gene is possibly TRBD2 (6 bases). The V gene lost 5 bases and the J gene lost 1 base, with 11 bases spanning the gap. Germline V gene data show CDR1 as SEHNR and CDR2 as FQNEAQ (reference sequence). CDR3 length: 14 amino acids. CDR3 DNA: TGTGCCAGCAGCGGGCGGGGAGGCCAAGAGACCCAGTACTTC. Encoded protein: CASSGRGGQETQYF.

This clone has just a few counts. The chain joins TRBV6-4 to TRBJ2-1; 9 positions match TRBD1. The germline gives CDR1 MRHNA, CDR2 SNTAGT. The CDR3 loop spans 15 amino acids. J gave up 6 bases and V 5 bases, and 8 bases lay outside the gene matches. Here the CDR3 reads CASSPTGGQGNEQFF. The CDR3 region has the DNA TGTGCCAGCAGTCCTACAGGGGGCCAGGGCAATGAGCAGTTCTTC.

The V call is TRBV13, the J call TRBJ2-3; 7 positions match TRBD1. CDR3 length: 15 residues. Trimming took 4 bases from V and 1 from J; bases not matched to a gene: 5. CDR1 is PRHDT and CDR2 is FYEKMQ in the germline V gene (reference sequence). The CDR3 coding sequence is TGTGCCAGCAGCTCCAGGACAGGACGCACAGATACGCAGTATTTT. Amino acids: CASSSRTGRTDTQYF. The full variable domain, completed using reference TRBV13 and TRBJ2-3, is AAGVIQSPRHLIKEKRETATLKCYPIPRHDTVYWYQQGPGQDPQFLISFYEKMQSDKGSIPDRFSAQQFSDYHSELNMSSLELGDSALYFCASSSRTGRTDTQYFGPGTRLTVL.

The V gene is TRBV10-1, the J gene TRBJ2-7, with 8 positions matching TRBD1. The CDR3 extends over 14 amino acids. The germline V gene encodes CDR1 WNHNN and CDR2 SYGVQD (reference sequence). J was trimmed by 2 bases and V by 4 bases; bases with no gene match: 4. In nucleotides, the CDR3 is TGCGCCAGCAGTGTGGACAGGGTGACCTACGAGCAGTACTTC. Residues: CASSVDRVTYEQYF.

The V gene is TRBV5-4, the J gene TRBJ2-3; 12 bases agree with TRBD2. CDR3 length: 16 residues. V shed 4 bases, J shed 9 bases, and the junction held 12 bases outside the gene matches. Germline lookup yields CDR1 SGHNT and CDR2 YYREEE (reference sequence). Here the CDR3 reads CASSLPLAGGIGTQYF. As DNA, the CDR3 is TGTGCCAGCAGCCTCCCACTAGCGGGGGGAATTGGGACGCAGTATTTT. Full variable domain (rest looked up from reference TRBV5-4 and TRBJ2-3): ETGVTQSPTHLIKTRGQQVTLRCSSQSGHNTVSWYQQALGQGPQFIFQYYREEENGRGNFPPRFSGLQFPNYSSELNVNALELDDSALYLCASSLPLAGGIGTQYFGPGTRLTVL.

The rearrangement links TRBV5-4 to TRBJ2-2; TRBD1 matches at 8 bases. This CDR3 spans 15 amino acids. Unmatched junction bases numbered 9, after V lost 4 bases and J lost 7 bases. The germline V gene has CDR1 SGHNT and CDR2 YYREEE (reference sequence). CDR3 in amino acids: CASSPRQGWDGELFF. Written as DNA, the CDR3 is TGTGCCAGCAGCCCCCGACAGGGGTGGGACGGGGAGCTGTTTTTT.

The V gene is TRBV4-2, the J gene TRBJ2-3; D may correspond to TRBD1 or TRBD2 (5 bases each). CDR1 LGHNA and CDR2 YNFKEQ come from the germline V gene. Trimming shortened V by 0 bases and J by 6 bases, and 13 bases separated the two germline ends. This CDR3 has 15 amino acids. CDR3 in amino acids: CASSQDPGTEDTQYF. The CDR3 DNA reads TGTGCCAGCAGCCAAGATCCGGGGACCGAGGATACGCAGTATTTT.

The CDR3 loop reads CASSLGTGVTEAFF. The CDR3 nucleotides are TGTGCCAGCAGCTTAGGGACAGGGGTAACTGAAGCTTTCTTT. The rearrangement links TRBV7-9 to TRBJ1-1, with 9 bases identical to TRBD1. Germline CDR1 is SEHNR and CDR2 is FQNEAQ (reference sequence). Losses at the gene ends were 1 base for V and 5 bases for J; bases not matched to a gene: 2. The CDR3 contains 14 residues. Filled out from reference TRBV7-9 and TRBJ1-1, the complete variable domain reads DTGVSQNPRHKITKRGQNVTFRCDPISEHNRLYWYRQTLGQGPEFLTYFQNEAQLEKSRLLSDRFSAERPKGSFSTLEIQRTEQGDSAMYLCASSLGTGVTEAFFGQGTRLTVV.

This chain uses TRBV5-1 with TRBJ2-6; perhaps TRBD2 as D (5 bases). Between the trimmed V and J ends, which lost 4 bases and 1 base, there was a span of 9 bases. This CDR3 is built from 15 residues. Looked up from germline, CDR1 is SGHRS and CDR2 is YFSETQ. CDR3 residues: CASSQDLSGANVLTF. For the CDR3, the DNA is TGCGCCAGCAGCCAGGACTTATCTGGGGCCAACGTCCTGACTTTC.

This rearrangement joins TRBV29-1 to TRBJ1-2; no definite D call. The V gene lost 7 bases and the J gene lost 5 bases, with 11 bases spanning the gap. The germline V gene has CDR1 SQVTM and CDR2 ANQGSEA. The CDR3 sequence is 11 residues long. The CDR3 DNA reads TGCAGCGCCTCGGACGGGTATGGCTACACCTTC. Protein sequence: CSASDGYGYTF.

The J gene is TRBJ2-3, the V gene TRBV19; TRBD1 aligns across 10 bases. The CDR3 is made up of 15 amino acids. Trimming at V came to 3 bases and at J to 4 bases, leaving 4 bases not matched to a gene. Germline V gene sequence: CDR1 LNHDA, CDR2 SQIVND (reference sequence). CDR3 coding DNA: TGTGCCAGTAGTATCGACAGGGGGCGGTCAGATACGCAGTATTTT. Its protein product is CASSIDRGRSDTQYF.

This chain joins TRBV30 and TRBJ1-5; D gene unclear. Trimming shortened V by 4 bases and J by 0 bases, and 10 bases separated the two germline ends. This CDR3 comprises 14 residues. Germline loops: CDR1 GTSNPN, CDR2 SVGIG (reference sequence). CDR3 region: CAWTNHNSNQPQHF. CDR3 DNA sequence: TGTGCCTGGACAAATCACAATAGCAATCAGCCCCAGCATTTT.